Sequencing of this TCR beta chain was carried out in a study of blood T cell repertoires in COVID-19. Overall study context: The United States, Italy and Spain supplied acute and convalescent COVID-19 samples. PBMCs, B-cell-depleted T cells, or T cells were the source of the cDNA or gDNA that made up the material.

The V gene's germline CDR1 is PRHDT and CDR2 FYEKMQ (reference sequence). The ends were cut back, 5 bases at V and 0 bases at J, with 16 bases in the middle. The CDR3 runs 16 residues. Per the original methods: Reference gene primer amplification in the assay estimated nucleated cell counts. Libraries were prepared by immunoSEQ multiplex PCR; TCRdb keeps only in-frame clonotypes and omits some of them. D and trimming come from the DNA, and the V and J calls and clone size come from that table. Of 160,000 or so clones detected, roughly four fifths appear once; the ten largest clones hold more than 9.5%.

The sequence was obtained from a man aged 55 to 70 with active or convalescent COVID-19. The chain carries TRBV13 and TRBJ1-1, with a weak D call TRBD1 (5 bases). Sequenced sample: peripheral blood. CDR3 region: CASSPLFDRVNTEAFF. DNA of the CDR3: TGTGCCAGCAGCCCTCTTTTTGACAGAGTGAACACTGAAGCTTTCTTT.